This paragraph covers one T cell receptor beta chain sequence. Its antigen is as yet unknown. Researchers used 5'RACE with constant-segment primers to make TCR alpha and TCR beta cDNA libraries that carry sample barcodes and UMIs. TCRdb called the 5' RACE reads again in MiXCR, with one record for every CDR3 protein. The sample contains around 510,000 distinct CDR3 sequences, 20% to 25% of which appear only once. The sample belongs to a study of T-cell memory formation after mild COVID-19. Study-wide background: Across donors, TCR clusters were largely donor specific.

Whole-study results and caveats: Mainly in CM and EM were contracting CD4+ clones; CD8+ were in EMRA. Memory sampled before infection contained some responding clones, suggesting cross-reactive memory joined.

V gave up 9 bases and J gave up 3 bases, with 12 bases separating them. This CDR3 has 12 amino acids. The clonotype originates from an adult woman who had mild COVID-19 (a few samples of this study predate the infection). Cell type and time point are not known. The chain combines TRBV12-3 or TRBV12-4 with TRBJ2-7, with D possibly matching TRBD2 (6 bases). Sequences were obtained from PBMCs or a T cell subset sorted from them (not recorded which). CDR3 sequence (DNA): TGTGCCAGTGGACACGGGGGCTACGAGCAGTACTTC. Its protein product is CASGHGGYEQYF.